This entry concerns a single TCR beta chain. Its antigen has not been determined. No clone much larger than this one lies a single base away; base qualities are absent. Enrolling through a virtual design, the prospective study's participants ranged in age from roughly 18 to 100 years and lived across some 23 United States geographic areas. In the prospective study, participants were assigned to cohorts based on the clinical history participants reported in a screening survey and a study questionnaire. Mobile phlebotomists in the prospective study collected whole blood, serum and a nasopharyngeal or oropharyngeal swab from every participant. Over a roughly two-month period, participants in the prospective study had the option of providing additional blood draws and questionnaires. Before DNA extraction, blood samples from the prospective study were shipped at room temperature or frozen. This entry belongs to a study of blood T cell repertoires in COVID-19 (dated by TCRdb to 2019 to 2021). Describing the broader study: Collaborator samples came from the United States, Italy and Spain and covered acute and convalescent phases of COVID-19. The prospective study material was composed of cDNA or gDNA derived from T cells, B-cell-depleted T cells, or PBMCs. Deeply sampled blood TCRbeta repertoires from subjects exposed to, actively infected with, or recovered from COVID-19 were included in the dataset. HLA class I and class II types, where available, came from metadata supplied by the sample provider rather than from assay-based typing. The repertoires were made available in a free public database intended to serve as a resource for research on the immune response to SARS-CoV-2. The sample metadata nearly always contained a de-identified subject ID, COVID-19 status, age in years and sex. Samples were obtained from the ongoing ImmuneRACE study (first 160 participants) and from over 1,000 subjects provided by 6 global collaborators. Points the paper makes about the study in general: The quantity of clinical and demographic metadata differed by source and by participant and was supplied without curation.

The CDR3, from cysteine to phenylalanine, totals 14 residues. The retained sequence is limited to the CDR3, 42 bases, with the frame set at the first base. As encoded in the germline V gene, CDR1 is ENHRY while CDR2 is SYGVKD. V sheds 3 bases and J sheds 4 bases, leaving 11 bases between their ends. TCRbeta CDR3 regions were amplified from genomic DNA using the immunoSEQ Assay, a bias-controlled multiplex PCR. In the authors' own workflow: The number of nucleated cells in each sample was estimated by amplification of reference gene primers within the assay. Sequence reads were collapsed and filtered to measure the absolute abundance of every unique TCRbeta CDR3 rearrangement. Productive Simpson clonality was computed per sample as the square root of Simpson's diversity index over productive rearrangements. Not all clones reach the TCRdb copy of this immuneACCESS table, which keeps in-frame sequences only. Checked studies attribute under half of the gap to unresolved V genes and leave the rest unexplained. The DNA was the basis for D and trimming; V, J and clone size are from that table. This sample comprises about 260,000 clones, under 90% of them detected only once. The top ten clones comprise 4.1% of the sample.

The chain uses TRBV10-3 and TRBJ2-3, with TRBD1 tentatively as D gene (6 bases match). Source material: PBMCs or T cells enriched from blood (not recorded which). The clonotype was recovered from a man younger than 40 with acute COVID-19. This receptor has the CDR3 CAISDLGGADTQYF. DNA sequence: TGTGCCATCAGTGATCTAGGGGGTGCAGATACGCAGTATTTT.